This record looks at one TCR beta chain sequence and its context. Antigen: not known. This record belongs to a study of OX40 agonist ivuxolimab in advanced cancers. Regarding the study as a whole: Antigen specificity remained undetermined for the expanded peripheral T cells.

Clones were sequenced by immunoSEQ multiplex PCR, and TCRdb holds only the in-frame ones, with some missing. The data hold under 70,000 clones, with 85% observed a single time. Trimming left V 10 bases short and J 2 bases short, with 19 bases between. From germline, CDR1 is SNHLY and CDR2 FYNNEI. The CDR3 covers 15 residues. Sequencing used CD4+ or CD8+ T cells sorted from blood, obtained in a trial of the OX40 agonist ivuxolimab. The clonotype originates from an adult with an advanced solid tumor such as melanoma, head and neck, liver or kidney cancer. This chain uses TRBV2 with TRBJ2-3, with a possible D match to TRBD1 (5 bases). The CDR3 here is CATSGAPTFTDTQYF. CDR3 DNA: TGTGCCACCTCTGGGGCACCAACTTTCACAGATACGCAGTATTTT. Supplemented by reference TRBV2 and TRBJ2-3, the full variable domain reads EPEVTQTPSHQVTQMGQEVILRCVPISNHLYFYWYRQILGQKVEFLVSFYNNEISEKSEIFDDQFSVERPDGSNFTLKIRSTKLEDSAMYFCATSGAPTFTDTQYFGPGTRLTVL.